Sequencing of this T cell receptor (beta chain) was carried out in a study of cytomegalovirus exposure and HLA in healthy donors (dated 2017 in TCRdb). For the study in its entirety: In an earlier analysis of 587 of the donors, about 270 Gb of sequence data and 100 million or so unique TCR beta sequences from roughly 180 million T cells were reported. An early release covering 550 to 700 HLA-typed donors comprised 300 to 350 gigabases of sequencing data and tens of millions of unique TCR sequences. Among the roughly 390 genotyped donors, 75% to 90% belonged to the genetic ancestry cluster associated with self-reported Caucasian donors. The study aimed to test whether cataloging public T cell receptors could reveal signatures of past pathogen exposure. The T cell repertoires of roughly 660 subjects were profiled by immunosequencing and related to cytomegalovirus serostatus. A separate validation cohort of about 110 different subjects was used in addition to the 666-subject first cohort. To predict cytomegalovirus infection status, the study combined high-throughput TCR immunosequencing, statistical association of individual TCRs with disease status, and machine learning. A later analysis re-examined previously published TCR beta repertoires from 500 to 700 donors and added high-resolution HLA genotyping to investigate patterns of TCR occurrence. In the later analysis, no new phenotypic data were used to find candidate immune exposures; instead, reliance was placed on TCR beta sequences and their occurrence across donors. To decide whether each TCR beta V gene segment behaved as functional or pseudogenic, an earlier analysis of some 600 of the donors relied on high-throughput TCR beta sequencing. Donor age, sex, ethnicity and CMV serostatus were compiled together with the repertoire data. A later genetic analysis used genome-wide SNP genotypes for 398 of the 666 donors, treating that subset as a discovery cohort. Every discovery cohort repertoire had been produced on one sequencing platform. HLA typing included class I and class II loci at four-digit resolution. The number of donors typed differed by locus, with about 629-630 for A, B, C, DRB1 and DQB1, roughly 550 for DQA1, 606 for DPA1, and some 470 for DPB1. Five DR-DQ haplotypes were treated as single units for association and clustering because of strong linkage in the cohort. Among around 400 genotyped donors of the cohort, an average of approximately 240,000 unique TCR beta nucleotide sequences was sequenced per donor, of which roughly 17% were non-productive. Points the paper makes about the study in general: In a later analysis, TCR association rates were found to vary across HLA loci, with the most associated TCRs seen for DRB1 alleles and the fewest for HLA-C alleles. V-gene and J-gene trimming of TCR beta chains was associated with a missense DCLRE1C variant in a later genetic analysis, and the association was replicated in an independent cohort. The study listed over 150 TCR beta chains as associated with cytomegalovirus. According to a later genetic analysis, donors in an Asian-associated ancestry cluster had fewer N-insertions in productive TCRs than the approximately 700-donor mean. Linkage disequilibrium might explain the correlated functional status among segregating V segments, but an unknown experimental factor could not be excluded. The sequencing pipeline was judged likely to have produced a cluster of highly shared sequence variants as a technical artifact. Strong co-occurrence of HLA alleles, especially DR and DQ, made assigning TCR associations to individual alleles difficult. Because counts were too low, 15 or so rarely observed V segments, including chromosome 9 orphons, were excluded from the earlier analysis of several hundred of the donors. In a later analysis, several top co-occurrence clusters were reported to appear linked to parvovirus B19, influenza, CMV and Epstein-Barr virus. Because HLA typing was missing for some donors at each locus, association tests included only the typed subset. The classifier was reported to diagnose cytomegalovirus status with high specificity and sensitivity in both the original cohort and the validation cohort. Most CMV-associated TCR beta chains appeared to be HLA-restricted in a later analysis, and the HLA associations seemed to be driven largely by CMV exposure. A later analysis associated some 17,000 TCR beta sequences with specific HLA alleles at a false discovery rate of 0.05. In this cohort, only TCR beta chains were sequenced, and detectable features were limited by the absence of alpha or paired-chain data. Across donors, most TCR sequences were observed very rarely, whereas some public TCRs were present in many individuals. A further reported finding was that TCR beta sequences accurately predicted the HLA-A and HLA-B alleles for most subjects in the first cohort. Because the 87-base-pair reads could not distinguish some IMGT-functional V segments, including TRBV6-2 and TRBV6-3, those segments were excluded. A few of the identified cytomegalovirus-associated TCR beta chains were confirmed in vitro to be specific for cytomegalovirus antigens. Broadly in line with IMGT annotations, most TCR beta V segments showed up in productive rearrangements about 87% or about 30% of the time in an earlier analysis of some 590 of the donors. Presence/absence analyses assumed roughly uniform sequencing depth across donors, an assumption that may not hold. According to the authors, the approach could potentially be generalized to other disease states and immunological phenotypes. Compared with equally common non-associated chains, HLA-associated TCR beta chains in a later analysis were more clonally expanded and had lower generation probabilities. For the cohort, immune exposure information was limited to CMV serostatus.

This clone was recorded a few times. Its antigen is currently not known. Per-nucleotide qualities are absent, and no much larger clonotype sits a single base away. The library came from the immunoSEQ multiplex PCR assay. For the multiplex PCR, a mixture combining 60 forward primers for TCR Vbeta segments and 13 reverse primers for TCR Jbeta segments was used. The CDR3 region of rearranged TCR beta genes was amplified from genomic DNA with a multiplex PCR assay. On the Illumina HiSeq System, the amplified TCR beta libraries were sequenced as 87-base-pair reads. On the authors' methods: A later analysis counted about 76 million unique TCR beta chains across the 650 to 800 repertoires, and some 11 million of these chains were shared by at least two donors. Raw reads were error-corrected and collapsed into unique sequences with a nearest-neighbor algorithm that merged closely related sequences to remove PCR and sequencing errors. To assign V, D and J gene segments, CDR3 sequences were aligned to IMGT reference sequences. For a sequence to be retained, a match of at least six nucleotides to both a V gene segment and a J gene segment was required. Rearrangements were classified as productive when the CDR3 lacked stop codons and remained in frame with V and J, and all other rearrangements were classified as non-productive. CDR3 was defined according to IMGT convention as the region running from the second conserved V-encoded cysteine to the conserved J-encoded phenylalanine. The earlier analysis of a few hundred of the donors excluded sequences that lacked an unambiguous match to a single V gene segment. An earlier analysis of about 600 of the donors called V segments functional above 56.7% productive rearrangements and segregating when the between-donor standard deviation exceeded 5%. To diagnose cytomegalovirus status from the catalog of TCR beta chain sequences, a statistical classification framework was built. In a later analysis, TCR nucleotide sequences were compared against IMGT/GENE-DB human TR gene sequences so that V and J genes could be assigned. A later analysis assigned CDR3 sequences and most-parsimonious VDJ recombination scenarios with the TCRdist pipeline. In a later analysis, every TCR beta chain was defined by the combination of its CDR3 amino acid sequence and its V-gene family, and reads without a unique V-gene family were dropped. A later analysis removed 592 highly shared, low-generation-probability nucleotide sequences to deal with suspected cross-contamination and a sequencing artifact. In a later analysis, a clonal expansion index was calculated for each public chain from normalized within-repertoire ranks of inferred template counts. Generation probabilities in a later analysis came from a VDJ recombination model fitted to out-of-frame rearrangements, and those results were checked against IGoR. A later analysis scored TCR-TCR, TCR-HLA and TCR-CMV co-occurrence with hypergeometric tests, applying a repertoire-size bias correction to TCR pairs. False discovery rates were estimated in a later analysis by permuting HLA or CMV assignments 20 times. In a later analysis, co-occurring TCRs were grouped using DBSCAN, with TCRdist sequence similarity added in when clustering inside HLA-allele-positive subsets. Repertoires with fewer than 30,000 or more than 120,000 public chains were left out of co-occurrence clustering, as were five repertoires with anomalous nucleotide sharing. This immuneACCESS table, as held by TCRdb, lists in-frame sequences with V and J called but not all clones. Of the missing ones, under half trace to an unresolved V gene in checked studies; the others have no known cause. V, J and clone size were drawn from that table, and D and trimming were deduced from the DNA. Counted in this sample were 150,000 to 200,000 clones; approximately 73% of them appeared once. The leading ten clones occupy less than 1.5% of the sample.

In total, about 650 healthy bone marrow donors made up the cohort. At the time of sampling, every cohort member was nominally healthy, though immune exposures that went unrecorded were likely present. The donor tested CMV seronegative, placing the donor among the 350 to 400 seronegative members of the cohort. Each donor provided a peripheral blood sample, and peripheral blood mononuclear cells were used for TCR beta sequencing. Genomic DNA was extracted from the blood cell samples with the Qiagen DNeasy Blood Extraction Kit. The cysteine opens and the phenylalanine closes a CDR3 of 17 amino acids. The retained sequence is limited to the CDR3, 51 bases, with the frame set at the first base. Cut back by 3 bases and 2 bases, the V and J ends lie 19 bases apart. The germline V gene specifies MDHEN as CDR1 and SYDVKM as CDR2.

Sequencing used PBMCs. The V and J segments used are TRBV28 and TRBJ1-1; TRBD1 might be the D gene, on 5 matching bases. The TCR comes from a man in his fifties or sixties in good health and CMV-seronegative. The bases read TGTGCCAGCAGTTTGGGGCCGGGGGGGGTAAGAAACACTGAAGCTTTCTTT. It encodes CASSLGPGGVRNTEAFF.